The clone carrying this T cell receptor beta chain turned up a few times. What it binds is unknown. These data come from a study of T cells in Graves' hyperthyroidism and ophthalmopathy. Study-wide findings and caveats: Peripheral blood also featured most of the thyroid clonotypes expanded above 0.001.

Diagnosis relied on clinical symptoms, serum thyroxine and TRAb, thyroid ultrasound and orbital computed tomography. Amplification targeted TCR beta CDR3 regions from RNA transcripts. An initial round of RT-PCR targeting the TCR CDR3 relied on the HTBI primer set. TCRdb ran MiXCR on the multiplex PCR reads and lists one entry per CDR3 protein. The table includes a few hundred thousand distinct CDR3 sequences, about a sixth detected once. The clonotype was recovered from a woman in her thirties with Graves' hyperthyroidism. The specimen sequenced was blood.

CDR3 sequence reads: CASRKTGLDEQYF. The CDR3 bases are TGTGCCAGCAGAAAGACAGGGTTGGACGAGCAGTACTTC. This chain uses TRBV6-4 with TRBJ2-7; 7 bases are shared with TRBD1. J was trimmed by 5 bases and V by 6 bases; bases with no gene match: 7. The CDR3 has 13 amino acids. The germline CDR1 and CDR2 sequences are MRHNA and SNTAGT.